This TCR beta chain was sequenced during a study of blood T cell repertoires in COVID-19. As for the study in general: Both acute and convalescent COVID-19 samples were obtained from the United States, Italy and Spain. In each case, the material was cDNA or gDNA derived from T cells, B-cell-depleted T cells, or PBMCs.

CDR1 and CDR2 from the germline V gene are SEHNR and FQNEAQ (reference sequence). There are 14 residues in the CDR3. V lost 5 bases, J lost 8 bases, and 7 bases stayed unmatched. Study processing details: How many nucleated cells were present was estimated from reference gene primer amplification. TCRdb's copy holds only in-frame clones and misses some; the assay was immunoSEQ multiplex PCR. The V and J calls and clone size are taken from that table; D and trimming were inferred from the DNA. Of approximately 19,000 clones detected, 89% appear once; the ten largest clones hold about 5%. The source material was peripheral blood. This chain uses TRBV7-9 with TRBJ1-4; 8 bases match TRBD1. The source of this sequence is a human donor in a cohort sampled during active COVID-19. For the CDR3, the DNA is TGTGCCAGCAGCCCGAGGACAGGGCACGAAAAACTGTTTTTT. Protein product: CASSPRTGHEKLFF.